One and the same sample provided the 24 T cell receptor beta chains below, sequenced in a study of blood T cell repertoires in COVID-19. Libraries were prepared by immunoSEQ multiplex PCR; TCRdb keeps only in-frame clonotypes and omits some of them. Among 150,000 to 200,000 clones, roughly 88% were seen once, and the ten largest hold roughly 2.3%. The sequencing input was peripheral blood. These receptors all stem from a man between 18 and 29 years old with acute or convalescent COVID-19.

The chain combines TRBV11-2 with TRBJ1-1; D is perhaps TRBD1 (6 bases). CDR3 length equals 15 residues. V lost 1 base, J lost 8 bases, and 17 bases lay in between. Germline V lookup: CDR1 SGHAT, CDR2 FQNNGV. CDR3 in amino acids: CASSLAPQGITEAFF. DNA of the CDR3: TGTGCCAGCAGCTTAGCCCCACAGGGAATAACCGAAGCTTTCTTT.

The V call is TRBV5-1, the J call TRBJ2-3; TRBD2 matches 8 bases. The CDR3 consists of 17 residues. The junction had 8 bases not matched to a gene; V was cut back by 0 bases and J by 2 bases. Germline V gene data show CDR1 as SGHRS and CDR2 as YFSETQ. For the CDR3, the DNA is TGCGCCAGCAGCTTGGGACGAGCGGGGGCGACCACAGATACGCAGTATTTT. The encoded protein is CASSLGRAGATTDTQYF. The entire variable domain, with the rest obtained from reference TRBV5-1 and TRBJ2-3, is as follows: KAGVTQTPRYLIKTRGQQVTLSCSPISGHRSVSWYQQTPGQGLQFLFEYFSETQRNKGNFPGRFSGRQFSNSRSEMNVSTLELGDSALYLCASSLGRAGATTDTQYFGPGTRLTVL.

The DNA for the CDR3 is TGTGCCTGGAGCAGACTAGCGGGAGGCCCTAGCTACGAGCAGTACTTC. As protein: CAWSRLAGGPSYEQYF. The V and J genes are TRBV30 and TRBJ2-7; 13 nucleotides line up with TRBD2. This CDR3 spans 16 amino acids. V was pared by 3 bases and J by 3 bases, with 8 bases of the junction left unmatched. From germline, CDR1 is GTSNPN and CDR2 SVGIG (reference sequence).

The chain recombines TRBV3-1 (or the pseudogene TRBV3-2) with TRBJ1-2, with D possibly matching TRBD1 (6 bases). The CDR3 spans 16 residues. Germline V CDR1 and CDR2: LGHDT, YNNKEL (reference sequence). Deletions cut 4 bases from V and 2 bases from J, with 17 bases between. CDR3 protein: CASSRHGGASNYGYTF. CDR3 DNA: TGTGCCAGCAGCCGGCATGGGGGGGCTAGCAACTATGGCTACACCTTC.

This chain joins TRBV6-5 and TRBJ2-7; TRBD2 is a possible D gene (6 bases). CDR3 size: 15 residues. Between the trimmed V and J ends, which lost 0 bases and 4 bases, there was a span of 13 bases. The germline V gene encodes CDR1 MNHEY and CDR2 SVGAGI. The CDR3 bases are TGTGCCAGCAGTTACTCGGGGGGAATCGGGTACGAGCAGTACTTC. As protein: CASSYSGGIGYEQYF.

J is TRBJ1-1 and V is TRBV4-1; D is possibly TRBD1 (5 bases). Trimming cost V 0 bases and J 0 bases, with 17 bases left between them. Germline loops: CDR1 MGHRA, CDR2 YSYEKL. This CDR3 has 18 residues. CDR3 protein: CASSQDRWGSGMNTEAFF. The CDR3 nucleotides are TGCGCCAGCAGCCAAGATCGCTGGGGCTCAGGGATGAACACTGAAGCTTTCTTT.

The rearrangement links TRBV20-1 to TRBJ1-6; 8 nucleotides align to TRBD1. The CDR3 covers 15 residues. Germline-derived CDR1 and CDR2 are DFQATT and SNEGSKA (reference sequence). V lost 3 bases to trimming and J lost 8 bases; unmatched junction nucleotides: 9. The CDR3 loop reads CSASLGQVPYSPLHF. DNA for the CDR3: TGCAGTGCTAGTCTGGGACAGGTTCCGTATTCACCCCTCCACTTT.

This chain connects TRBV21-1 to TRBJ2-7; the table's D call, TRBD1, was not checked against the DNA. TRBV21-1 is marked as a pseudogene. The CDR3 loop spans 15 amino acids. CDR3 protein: CASSIPKGTGHEQYF. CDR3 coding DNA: TGTGCCAGCAGCATTCCAAAGGGGACAGGGCATGAGCAGTACTTC.

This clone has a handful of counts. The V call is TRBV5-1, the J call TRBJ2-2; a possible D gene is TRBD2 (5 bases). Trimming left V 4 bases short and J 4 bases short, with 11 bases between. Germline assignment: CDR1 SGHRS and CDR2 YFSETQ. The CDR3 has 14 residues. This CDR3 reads CASSGLTSTGELFF. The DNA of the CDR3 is TGCGCCAGCAGCGGACTTACTAGCACCGGGGAGCTGTTTTTT.

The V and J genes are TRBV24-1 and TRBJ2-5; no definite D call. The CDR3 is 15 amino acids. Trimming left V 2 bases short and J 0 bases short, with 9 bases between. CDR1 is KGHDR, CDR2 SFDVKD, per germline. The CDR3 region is CATSDSRSYQETQYF. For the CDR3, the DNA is TGTGCCACCAGTGATTCCAGGTCGTACCAAGAGACCCAGTACTTC.

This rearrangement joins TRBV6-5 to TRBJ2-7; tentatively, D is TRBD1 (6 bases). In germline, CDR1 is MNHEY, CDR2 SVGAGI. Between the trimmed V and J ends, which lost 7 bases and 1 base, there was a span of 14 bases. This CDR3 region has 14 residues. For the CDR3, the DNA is TGTGCCAGCACCCACAACGGACAGTCCTACGAGCAGTACTTC. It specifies CASTHNGQSYEQYF.

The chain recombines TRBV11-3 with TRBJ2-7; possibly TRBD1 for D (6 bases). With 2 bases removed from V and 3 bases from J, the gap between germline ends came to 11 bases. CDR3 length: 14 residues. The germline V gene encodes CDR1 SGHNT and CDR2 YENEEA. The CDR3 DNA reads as TGTGCCAGCAGCTTATCAGGGACAAGCTACGAGCAGTACTTC. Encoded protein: CASSLSGTSYEQYF. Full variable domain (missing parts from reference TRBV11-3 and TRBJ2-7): EAGVVQSPRYKIIEKKQPVAFWCNPISGHNTLYWYLQNLGQGPELLIRYENEEAVDDSQLPKDRFSAERLKGVDSTLKIQPAELGDSAVYLCASSLSGTSYEQYFGPGTRLTVT.

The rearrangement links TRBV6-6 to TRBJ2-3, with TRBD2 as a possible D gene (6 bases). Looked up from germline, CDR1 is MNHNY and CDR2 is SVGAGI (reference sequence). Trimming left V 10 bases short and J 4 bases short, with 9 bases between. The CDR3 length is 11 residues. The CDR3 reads CATRDADTQYF. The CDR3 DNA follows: TGTGCCACGCGGGACGCAGATACGCAGTATTTT.

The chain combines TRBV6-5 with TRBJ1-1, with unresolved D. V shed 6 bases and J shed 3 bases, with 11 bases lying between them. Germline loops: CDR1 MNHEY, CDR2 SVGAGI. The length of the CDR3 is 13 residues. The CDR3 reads CASRTPRYTEAFF. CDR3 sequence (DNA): TGTGCCAGCAGAACCCCTCGGTACACTGAAGCTTTCTTT.

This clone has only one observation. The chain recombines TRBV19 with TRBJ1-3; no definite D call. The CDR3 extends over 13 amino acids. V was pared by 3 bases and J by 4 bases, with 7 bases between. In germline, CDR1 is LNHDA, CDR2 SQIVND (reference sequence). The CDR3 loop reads CASSIVLGNTIYF. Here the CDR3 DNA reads TGTGCCAGTAGTATTGTTCTCGGAAACACCATATATTTT.

In nucleotides, the CDR3 is TGTGCCAGCAGCAGGGGCTACGAGCAGTACTTC. Amino acid sequence: CASSRGYEQYF. This sequence joins TRBV6-1 and TRBJ2-7; TRBD1 is a possible D gene (6 bases). This CDR3 comprises 11 residues. Germline V CDR1 and CDR2: MNHNS, SASEGT. Trimming removed 6 bases at V and 3 bases at J, with 6 bases between.

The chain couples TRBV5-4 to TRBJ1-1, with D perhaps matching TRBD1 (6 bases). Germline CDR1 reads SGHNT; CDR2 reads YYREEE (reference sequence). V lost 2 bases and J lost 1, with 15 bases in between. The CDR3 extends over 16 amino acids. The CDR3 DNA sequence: TGTGCCAGCAGCTTTCAGCAGGGGAAGGGGAACACTGAAGCTTTCTTT. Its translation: CASSFQQGKGNTEAFF.

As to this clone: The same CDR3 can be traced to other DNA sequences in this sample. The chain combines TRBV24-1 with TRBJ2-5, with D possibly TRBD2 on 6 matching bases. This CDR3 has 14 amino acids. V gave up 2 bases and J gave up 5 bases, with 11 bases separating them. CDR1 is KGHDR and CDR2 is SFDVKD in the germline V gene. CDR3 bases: TGTGCCACCAGTGATTCGGGGAGGCAGGAGACCCAGTACTTC. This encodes CATSDSGRQETQYF.

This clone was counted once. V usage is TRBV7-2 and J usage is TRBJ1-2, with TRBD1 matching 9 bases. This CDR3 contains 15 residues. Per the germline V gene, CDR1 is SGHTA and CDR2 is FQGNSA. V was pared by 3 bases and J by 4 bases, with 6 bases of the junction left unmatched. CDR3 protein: CASSLATGGSYGYTF. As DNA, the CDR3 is TGTGCCAGCAGCTTGGCGACAGGGGGTAGCTATGGCTACACCTTC.

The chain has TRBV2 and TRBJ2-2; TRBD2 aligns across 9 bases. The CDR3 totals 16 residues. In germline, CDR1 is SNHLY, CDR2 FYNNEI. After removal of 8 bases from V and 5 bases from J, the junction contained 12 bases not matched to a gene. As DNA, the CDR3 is TGTGCCAGCCTTCCGGAGCGGGGGGTCGCTACCGGGGAGCTGTTTTTT. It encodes CASLPERGVATGELFF.

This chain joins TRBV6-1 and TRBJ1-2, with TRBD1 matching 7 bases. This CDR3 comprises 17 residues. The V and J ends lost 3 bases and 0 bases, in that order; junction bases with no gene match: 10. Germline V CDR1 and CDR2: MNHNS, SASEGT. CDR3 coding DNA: TGTGCCAGCAGTGATCTGGCAGGGGGTAATGCTAACTATGGCTACACCTTC. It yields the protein CASSDLAGGNANYGYTF.

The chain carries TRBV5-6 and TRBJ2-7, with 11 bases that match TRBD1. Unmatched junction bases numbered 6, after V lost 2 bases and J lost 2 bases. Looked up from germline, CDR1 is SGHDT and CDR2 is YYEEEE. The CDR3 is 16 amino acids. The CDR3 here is CASSLPGTGGPYEQYF. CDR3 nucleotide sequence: TGTGCCAGCAGCTTACCCGGGACAGGGGGGCCCTACGAGCAGTACTTC.

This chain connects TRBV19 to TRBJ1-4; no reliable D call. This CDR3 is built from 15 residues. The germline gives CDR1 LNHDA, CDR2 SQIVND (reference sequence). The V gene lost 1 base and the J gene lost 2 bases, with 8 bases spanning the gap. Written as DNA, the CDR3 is TGTGCCAGTAGTATAGTCGGGTCGACTAATGAAAAACTGTTTTTT. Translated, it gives CASSIVGSTNEKLFF.

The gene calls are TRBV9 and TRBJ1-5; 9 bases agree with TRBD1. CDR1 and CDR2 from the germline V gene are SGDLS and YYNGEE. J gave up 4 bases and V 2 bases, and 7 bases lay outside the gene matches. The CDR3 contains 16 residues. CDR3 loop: CASSVGAGTGNQPQHF. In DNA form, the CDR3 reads TGTGCCAGCAGCGTCGGAGCTGGGACAGGGAATCAGCCCCAGCATTTT. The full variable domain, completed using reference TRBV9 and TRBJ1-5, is DSGVTQTPKHLITATGQRVTLRCSPRSGDLSVYWYQQSLDQGLQFLIQYYNGEERAKGNILERFSAQQFPDLHSELNLSSLELGDSALYFCASSVGAGTGNQPQHFGDGTRLSIL.